The clone carrying this T cell receptor beta chain appeared a few times. Per the original data handling: Estimated nucleated cell counts came from reference gene primer amplification. Clones were read by immunoSEQ multiplex PCR, and TCRdb kept only the in-frame ones, dropping some. That table is the source of V, J and clone size, and D and trimming were worked out from the DNA. The sample yields tens of thousands of clones, around 92% seen once. These data come from a study of blood T cell repertoires in COVID-19. Looking at the study overall: Collection of acute and convalescent COVID-19 samples took place in the United States, Italy and Spain. The analysed material was cDNA or gDNA that came from T cells, B-cell-depleted T cells, or PBMCs.

The origin of this receptor is a human donor with active COVID-19. The donor label of this sample is uncertain. The sample taken for sequencing was peripheral blood.

The CDR3 loop reads CASANGRSHWDTQYF. The CDR3, as DNA: TGTGCCAGCGCTAATGGGAGGTCTCACTGGGATACGCAGTATTTT. This chain links TRBV9 with TRBJ2-3; TRBD2 is a possible D gene (6 bases). V was shortened by 7 bases and J by 6 bases, with 21 bases between the two germline ends. The CDR3 has 15 amino acids. The germline V gene has CDR1 SGDLS and CDR2 YYNGEE. The full variable domain, rest sourced from reference TRBV9 and TRBJ2-3, is DSGVTQTPKHLITATGQRVTLRCSPRSGDLSVYWYQQSLDQGLQFLIQYYNGEERAKGNILERFSAQQFPDLHSELNLSSLELGDSALYFCASANGRSHWDTQYFGPGTRLTVL.